This passage covers 18 T cell receptor beta chains from one sample sequenced in a study of blood T cell repertoires in COVID-19. Profiling relied on immunoSEQ multiplex PCR, and the TCRdb table lists in-frame clones only, not all of them. There are around 320,000 clones in the sample; around 89% occur only once, and around 4.5% lies in the top ten. The sample consisted of PBMCs or T cells enriched from blood (not recorded which). These receptors all stem from a woman younger than 30 with acute COVID-19.

The chain joins TRBV2 to TRBJ2-7, with TRBD1 matching over 7 bases. Germline values: CDR1 SNHLY, CDR2 FYNNEI. V lost 3 bases, J lost 2 bases, and 4 bases stayed unmatched. The CDR3 runs to 14 residues. The CDR3 DNA reads as TGTGCCAGCAGTGACGGGACAGCCCCCTACGAGCAGTACTTC. Its translation is CASSDGTAPYEQYF.

The V and J genes are TRBV7-2 and TRBJ2-5, with unresolved D. Germline V lookup: CDR1 SGHTA, CDR2 FQGNSA. V lost 4 bases to trimming and J lost 2 bases, with 14 bases between them. This CDR3 is 15 amino acids long. CDR3 region: CASSYPTRVQETQYF. The CDR3 region has the DNA TGTGCCAGCAGCTACCCCACGAGAGTTCAAGAGACCCAGTACTTC.

The chain couples TRBV7-9 to TRBJ1-1; D not certain. Germline CDR1 SEHNR, CDR2 FQNEAQ (reference sequence). V was pared by 3 bases and J by 1 base, with 18 bases between. The CDR3 totals 17 residues. The CDR3 loop reads CASSFPFRGRANTEAFF. In nucleotides, the CDR3 is TGTGCCAGCAGCTTCCCCTTCCGGGGTAGGGCGAACACTGAAGCTTTCTTT.

The gene calls are TRBV7-9 and TRBJ2-7, with 7 bases aligning to TRBD2. The ends lost 3 bases at V and 3 bases at J; junction bases unmatched: 5. The CDR3 consists of 14 residues. Germline V gene lookup returns CDR1 SEHNR and CDR2 FQNEAQ (reference sequence). Written as DNA, the CDR3 is TGTGCCAGCAGCTTGGGGGGGAATGTCTACGAGCAGTACTTC. Residues: CASSLGGNVYEQYF.

V and J are TRBV23-1 and TRBJ2-7; D is perhaps TRBD1 (5 bases). TRBV23-1 is an ORF; its function is uncertain. V lost 0 bases and J 5 bases, leaving 11 bases between the germline ends. CDR3 size: 14 residues. Here the CDR3 reads CASSQSNRLDEQYF. The CDR3 DNA reads TGCGCCAGCAGTCAATCGAACAGGCTGGACGAGCAGTACTTC.

This chain uses TRBV2 with TRBJ1-6; D is uncertain. This CDR3 has 15 amino acids. From germline, CDR1 is SNHLY and CDR2 FYNNEI. V lost 3 bases and J 4 bases, leaving 10 bases between the germline ends. The DNA of the CDR3 is TGTGCCAGCAGTGATGCGGCGGTGTATAATTCACCCCTCCACTTT. It translates to CASSDAAVYNSPLHF.

This clone was detected only once. The genes are TRBV9 and TRBJ2-3; the match to TRBD2 covers 8 bases. Germline CDR1 is SGDLS and CDR2 is YYNGEE. J was trimmed by 6 bases and V by 1 base; bases with no gene match: 7. The CDR3 consists of 15 residues. The CDR3 region is CASSVRGTRDDTQYF. The DNA of the CDR3 is TGTGCCAGCAGCGTAAGGGGGACTAGGGACGATACGCAGTATTTT. Filled out from reference TRBV9 and TRBJ2-3, the complete variable domain reads DSGVTQTPKHLITATGQRVTLRCSPRSGDLSVYWYQQSLDQGLQFLIQYYNGEERAKGNILERFSAQQFPDLHSELNLSSLELGDSALYFCASSVRGTRDDTQYFGPGTRLTVL.

This sequence joins TRBV24-1 and TRBJ2-1; 8 bases fit TRBD2. Losses at the gene ends were 4 bases for V and 10 bases for J; bases not matched to a gene: 2. The CDR3 covers 12 residues. The germline CDR1 and CDR2 sequences are KGHDR and SFDVKD. The DNA for the CDR3 is TGTGCCACCAGTGACTTAGCGGGAGAGCAGTTCTTC. It yields the protein CATSDLAGEQFF.

The chain has TRBV28 and TRBJ1-1; no clear D. The CDR3 totals 13 residues. The germline V and J ends were trimmed by 8 bases and 4 bases, with 14 bases remaining between them. From germline, CDR1 is MDHEN and CDR2 SYDVKM. Here the CDR3 reads CASQRGGGTEAFF. The DNA for the CDR3 is TGTGCCAGCCAGCGTGGAGGAGGCACTGAAGCTTTCTTT.

This chain links TRBV10-3 with TRBJ2-3; 9 nucleotides agree with TRBD2. This CDR3 comprises 15 residues. The junction had 3 bases not matched to a gene; V was cut back by 3 bases and J by 2 bases. The V gene's germline CDR1 is ENHRY and CDR2 SYGVKD. CDR3 amino acids: CAISELAGATDTQYF. The DNA for the CDR3 is TGTGCCATCAGTGAATTAGCGGGGGCCACAGATACGCAGTATTTT.

As concerns this clone: Relative to the germline gene, one junction end is altered; a read error may explain this. This chain joins TRBV7-7 and TRBJ2-1, with 13 positions matching TRBD2. This CDR3 comprises 16 residues. Germline values: CDR1 SSHAT, CDR2 FNYEAQ (reference sequence). The CDR3 nucleotides are TGTGCTAGCAGCCCGAGGACTAGCGGGGGTTACAATGAGCAGTTCTTC. Its protein is CASSPRTSGGYNEQFF.

This chain joins TRBV3-1 (or the pseudogene TRBV3-2) and TRBJ2-1; perhaps TRBD2 as D (6 bases). The germline V gene has CDR1 LGHDT and CDR2 YNNKEL (reference sequence). The ends were cut back, 0 bases at V and 12 bases at J, with 15 bases in the middle. This CDR3 region has 14 residues. The CDR3 coding sequence is TGTGCCAGCAGCCAAGAACGGGCTAGCGCGGGGCAGTTCTTC. As protein: CASSQERASAGQFF.

This clone showed up just once. The chain uses TRBV19 and TRBJ2-5, with 9 bases identical to TRBD1. From germline, CDR1 is LNHDA and CDR2 SQIVND (reference sequence). This CDR3 is 15 amino acids long. J lost 4 bases, V lost 5 bases, and 8 bases had no gene match. CDR3 in DNA: TGTGCCAGTAGTCCAGACAGGGGGGGTTTAGAGACCCAGTACTTC. Translating gives CASSPDRGGLETQYF. The complete variable domain, with remaining parts taken from reference TRBV19 and TRBJ2-5, reads DGGITQSPKYLFRKEGQNVTLSCEQNLNHDAMYWYRQDPGQGLRLIYYSQIVNDFQKGDIAEGYSVSREKKESFPLTVTSAQKNPTAFYLCASSPDRGGLETQYFGPGTRLLVL.

The chain uses TRBV7-9 and TRBJ2-5, with 10 bases matching TRBD1. Germline loops: CDR1 SEHNR, CDR2 FQNEAQ (reference sequence). CDR3 length: 14 amino acids. The ends lost 5 bases at V and 4 bases at J; junction bases unmatched: 4. The CDR3 DNA sequence: TGTGCCAGCAGCCCGGGGGACAGGGGAGAGACCCAGTACTTC. It translates to CASSPGDRGETQYF.

This rearrangement joins TRBV10-1 to TRBJ1-3; TRBD1 is a possible D gene (6 bases). CDR3 length equals 16 residues. With 10 bases removed from V and 0 bases from J, the gap between germline ends came to 19 bases. Looked up from germline, CDR1 is WNHNN and CDR2 is SYGVQD (reference sequence). CDR3 residues: CATPRGSGFSGNTIYF. In DNA, the CDR3 is TGCGCCACCCCAAGGGGGTCCGGATTCTCTGGAAACACCATATATTTT.

The rearrangement links TRBV30 to TRBJ1-2, with D tentatively TRBD1 (5 bases). The CDR3 runs to 12 residues. With 3 bases removed from V and 7 bases from J, the gap between germline ends came to 12 bases. The germline gives CDR1 GTSNPN, CDR2 SVGIG (reference sequence). CDR3 residues: CAWRPRGGGYTF. CDR3 nucleotides: TGTGCCTGGAGGCCTAGGGGAGGTGGCTACACCTTC.

The chain carries TRBV5-1 and TRBJ1-2, with 11 bases that match TRBD1. Germline V gives CDR1 SGHRS, CDR2 YFSETQ. The CDR3 length is 14 residues. With 4 bases clipped from V and 6 bases from J, the junction kept 5 bases outside the gene matches. The CDR3 nucleotides read TGCGCCAGCAGCGGTGGACAGGGGGCGAATGGCTACACCTTC. This sequence encodes CASSGGQGANGYTF.

J is TRBJ2-1 and V is TRBV7-3; perhaps TRBD2 as D (6 bases). This CDR3 has 16 residues. The germline V gene encodes CDR1 SGHTA and CDR2 FQGTGA. The ends were cut back, 4 bases at V and 8 bases at J, with 21 bases in the middle. As DNA, the CDR3 is TGTGCCAGCAGCTCCGCCCCTGGAGGGAGTTACGATGAGCAGTTCTTC. Protein sequence: CASSSAPGGSYDEQFF. Supplemented by reference TRBV7-3 and TRBJ2-1, the full variable domain reads GAGVSQTPSNKVTEKGKYVELRCDPISGHTALYWYRQSLGQGPEFLIYFQGTGAADDSGLPNDRFFAVRPEGSVSTLKIQRTERGDSAVYLCASSSAPGGSYDEQFFGPGTRLTVL.